This T cell receptor (beta chain) is drawn from a study of blood T cells in healthy people across ages. Healthy Caucasian individuals from Russia aged 6 to 90 were enrolled as donors. Researchers isolated at least 7 million PBMCs per sample. The sample holds many counts of this clonotype. It was with a sample-barcoded 5' primer and a J-beta primer mix that a second PCR of roughly 7 to 12 cycles was run. One entry per CDR3 protein, called by TCRdb with MiXCR from the 5' RACE reads. This table holds hundreds of thousands of distinct CDR3 sequences, about 34% found once. Per the germline V gene, CDR1 is SGHVS and CDR2 is FQNEAQ. There are 13 residues in the CDR3. Trimming stripped 1 base from V and 13 bases from J, with 14 bases between.

Sequenced sample: blood. The chain couples TRBV7-8 to TRBJ2-4, with unresolved D. The source is a man between 18 and 35 years old in good health. CDR3 residues: CASSLGAVEEQYF. DNA for the CDR3: TGTGCCAGCAGCTTAGGTGCGGTTGAAGAGCAGTACTTC.